This TCR beta chain appears in the sequencing data of a study of cytomegalovirus exposure and HLA in healthy donors. Study in general: Out of roughly 200 million T cells, an earlier analysis found roughly 110 million unique TCR beta sequences in total. General study findings and limits: The study put 150 or so TCR beta chains on its list as cytomegalovirus-associated. The dataset shows that most TCR sequences were rare, while some public TCRs occurred in many donors.

Note on this clone: Antigen unknown.

V shed 6 bases, J shed 3 bases, and the junction held 9 bases outside the gene matches. Germline CDR1 and CDR2: MNHEY and SMNVEV (reference sequence). This CDR3 region has 17 residues. Primers included in the PCR were 60 Vbeta and 13 Jbeta primers. Repertoires were generated with immunoSEQ multiplex PCR, while TCRdb's copy carries only in-frame clones and drops some. The table has about 160,000 clones, almost 80% seen once; the top ten hold just under 1%. This sequence originates from a woman in her forties or fifties in good health and CMV-seropositive. The sequenced material came from PBMCs. V is TRBV27 and J is TRBJ2-3, with 13 bases matching TRBD2. The CDR3 coding sequence is TGTGCCAGCAGCTACCGGAGACTAGCGGGAGGAACAGATACGCAGTATTTT. Its translation is CASSYRRLAGGTDTQYF.